These T cell receptor beta chains were read from a single sample in a study of low-dose radiotherapy and immunotherapy resistance in tumors. TCRdb itself ran the reads through MiXCR, one entry per CDR3 protein. Among tens of thousands of distinct CDR3 sequences listed, around a quarter were seen once. Sequencing was performed on PBMCs, taken after low-dose radiotherapy plus immunotherapy. The origin of the receptors is a male donor with prostate cancer. Both conserved end residues are trimmed from each CDR3. A D gene is named only where the DNA matches it firmly.

CDR3 length | V gene | D gene | CDR3 protein
14 | TRBV21-1 | - | ASSNPRDTDNSPLH
12 | TRBV7-8 | - | ASSFFRDSYEQY
14 | TRBV5-8 | TRBD1 | ASSLGGGQGAYEQF
12 | TRBV27 | - | ASSLDKATYEQY
11 | TRBV29-1 | - | SVGGSNTGELF
22 | TRBV5-1 | - | ASSFLNPSRQESEGQPPRDTQY
13 | TRBV3-1 | TRBD2 | ASSHSGGGYNEQF
13 | TRBV20-1 | - | SAPAGGESNQPQH
15 | TRBV28 | TRBD1 | ASSLPTLGTGDNEQF
12 | TRBV21-1 | - | ASSRTSGQETQY
14 | TRBV6-2/TRBV6-3 | TRBD1 | ASRSLDREPSYEQY
12 | TRBV12-3/TRBV12-4 | - | ASSGGGQGGELF
12 | TRBV19 | - | ASSKDRRAYEQY
14 | TRBV7-2 | TRBD1 | ASSPTGQGRQETQY
11 | TRBV27 | - | ASSLSSGETQY
11 | TRBV7-2 | - | ASSLRMNTEAF
15 | TRBV4-1 | - | ASSPQGQVVGSYEQY
13 | TRBV5-5 | - | ASSLEGYTGNTIY
11 | TRBV7-9 | - | ASTTEMNTEAF
13 | TRBV4-1 | - | ASSHLGNPGTEAF
12 | TRBV20-1 | TRBD1 | SAGGGQEIYGYT
12 | TRBV2 | - | ASSTLVGVTEAF
13 | TRBV7-2 | TRBD1 | ASSQTGSGANVLT
17 | TRBV28 | - | STHRGQDTRFYSNQPQH
13 | TRBV30 | TRBD2 | AWNSLSGGGNEQF
12 | TRBV10-3 | TRBD1 | AISRDRDTGELF
11 | TRBV19 | - | ASKVGGTDTQY
9 | TRBV7-9 | - | ASREANEQF
13 | TRBV20-1 | TRBD2 | SARTSGKTGDTQY
10 | TRBV28 | - | ASKWGPDGYT
14 | TRBV23-1 | TRBD1 | ASSRRQGPRITEAF
11 | TRBV6-6 | - | ASSYRDFYGYT
14 | TRBV5-1 | TRBD1 | ASSSSGTGKSGELF
12 | TRBV16 | - | ASSPRGPNSPLH
12 | TRBV5-1 | - | ASSLVAGGTEAF
10 | TRBV6-6 | - | ASSYGSEKLF
14 | TRBV6-6 | TRBD2 | ASTHGLGPTADTQY
11 | TRBV13 | - | ASSRPGVETQY
13 | TRBV27 | - | ASSPETRINSPLH
16 | TRBV29-1 | - | SVVLAEGIISGANVLT
14 | TRBV10-2 | - | ASSEIGAKNSYEQY
11 | TRBV5-8 | - | ASSRRQGYEQY
16 | TRBV25-1 | TRBD1 | ASSENSEDRGRTDTQY
13 | TRBV10-3 | TRBD2 | AIIDRTSGSGEQF
11 | TRBV28 | - | ASNFRGWGTQY
11 | TRBV6-6 | - | ASSYALNYGYT
13 | TRBV5-6 | - | ASSLSGRVTYEQY
14 | TRBV28 | TRBD2 | ASSILPGLAGEGQF
13 | TRBV19 | - | ASSIVIGNTGELF
12 | TRBV12-3/TRBV12-4 | TRBD1 | ASSPRQGGREAF
15 | TRBV7-6 | - | ASSSTVFQTSGNTIY